One and the same sample provided the 20 T cell receptor beta chains below, sequenced in a study of T cells in Graves' hyperthyroidism and ophthalmopathy. TCR beta CDR3 regions were amplified from RNA transcripts. HTBI primers drove first-round RT-PCR of the TCR CDR3. TCRdb analysed the multiplex PCR reads with MiXCR anew, one entry per CDR3 protein. The sample yields 660,000 or so distinct CDR3 sequences, approximately 42% seen once. The sequenced material came from peripheral blood or thyroid tissue (not recorded which). These receptor sequences come from an adult man with Graves' disease, either hyperthyroidism or ophthalmopathy (not recorded which).

The chain joins TRBV7-9 to TRBJ1-6, with 8 bases that match TRBD1. CDR3 size: 14 residues. Germline values: CDR1 SEHNR, CDR2 FQNEAQ (reference sequence). The ends lost 4 bases at V and 14 bases at J; junction bases unmatched: 10. Here the CDR3 reads CASSSPGQGPSLHF. The DNA for the CDR3 is TGTGCCAGCAGCTCTCCAGGACAGGGACCTTCCCTCCACTTT.

V and J are TRBV2 and TRBJ1-2; D is unclear. Germline CDR1 and CDR2: SNHLY and FYNNEI. V was cut by 5 bases and J by 1 base, with 20 bases left in between. The CDR3 sequence is 17 residues long. The CDR3 sequence is CASSSHERHGYNYGYTF. CDR3 nucleotide sequence: TGTGCCAGCAGTTCCCATGAACGACACGGATATAACTATGGCTACACCTTC.

This clonotype has just a few counts. The chain has TRBV5-1 and TRBJ1-2, with D possibly being TRBD1 (5 bases). The CDR3 is 14 amino acids. With 3 bases removed from V and 8 bases from J, the gap between germline ends came to 17 bases. CDR1 and CDR2 (germline): SGHRS, YFSETQ. The CDR3 protein is CASSSSGILSGYTF. CDR3 sequence (DNA): TGCGCCAGCAGCTCCTCAGGGATTCTTAGCGGCTACACCTTC.

This clonotype showed up just once. This chain uses TRBV20-1 with TRBJ1-5; 10 bases agree with TRBD1. Germline V gene sequence: CDR1 DFQATT, CDR2 SNEGSKA (reference sequence). J gave up 11 bases and V 3 bases, and 7 bases lay outside the gene matches. This CDR3 region has 13 residues. The CDR3 here is CSASRTGGRAQHF. The DNA for the CDR3 is TGCAGTGCTAGCCGGACAGGGGGGAGGGCCCAGCATTTT.

The CDR3 region is CAWSETRQQPQHF. CDR3 bases: TGTGCCTGGAGTGAGACCAGACAGCAGCCCCAGCATTTT. The rearrangement uses TRBV30 and TRBJ1-5; tentative D call: TRBD1 (5 bases). The CDR3 consists of 13 residues. Germline V gives CDR1 GTSNPN, CDR2 SVGIG (reference sequence). V was cut by 1 base and J by 7 bases, with 11 bases left in between.

V usage is TRBV7-9 and J usage is TRBJ2-5, with 10 bases matching TRBD1. Trimming cost V 2 bases and J 5 bases; bases outside gene matches: 8. The CDR3 extends over 16 amino acids. CDR1 is SEHNR and CDR2 is FQNEAQ in the germline V gene (reference sequence). CDR3 residues: CASSLTRQGAGETQYF. The CDR3 nucleotides are TGTGCCAGCAGCTTAACCCGACAGGGGGCGGGGGAGACCCAGTACTTC.

This clonotype came up a few times. The J gene is TRBJ1-1, the V gene TRBV19; 9 bases match TRBD1. The CDR3 runs to 14 residues. The V gene end was trimmed by 5 bases and the J gene end by 6 bases; junction bases not matched to a gene: 7. Germline lookup yields CDR1 LNHDA and CDR2 SQIVND (reference sequence). In nucleotides, the CDR3 is TGTGCCAGTAGTGCCGACAGGGGGAGTCCTGAAGCTTTCTTT. Encoded protein: CASSADRGSPEAFF.

As for this clonotype: A much larger clone differs by one base, so this may be a read error. This rearrangement joins TRBV20-1 to TRBJ2-5; 7 nucleotides align to TRBD2. Germline V gene data show CDR1 as DFQATT and CDR2 as SNEGSKA (reference sequence). Trimming removed 6 bases from V and 5 bases from J; junction bases left unmatched: 6. The CDR3 loop spans 12 amino acids. Here the CDR3 reads CSARRGRETQYF. CDR3 nucleotide sequence: TGCAGTGCGAGGCGGGGGAGGGAGACCCAGTACTTC.

In this sample, this clonotype turned up many times. The V call is TRBV12-3 or TRBV12-4, the J call TRBJ2-5; the D call may be TRBD1 or TRBD2 (5 bases each). V was shortened by 5 bases and J by 5 bases, with 12 bases between the two germline ends. The CDR3 totals 13 residues. The CDR3 bases are TGTGCCAGCAGTCCTCGTGGGACCGAGACCCAGTACTTC. This gives the protein CASSPRGTETQYF.

This clonotype occurred once. The chain joins TRBV29-1 to TRBJ1-2; D call uncertain. V shed 2 bases and J shed 11 bases, with 9 bases lying between them. The CDR3 loop spans 10 amino acids. CDR1 is SQVTM, CDR2 ANQGSEA, per germline. This chain's CDR3 is CSVESGGYTF. The DNA for the CDR3 is TGCAGCGTTGAATCGGGCGGGTACACCTTC.

Only a few counts were recorded for this clonotype. The rearrangement uses TRBV10-3 and TRBJ1-4; 7 bases fit TRBD1. The CDR3 covers 15 residues. CDR1 ENHRY and CDR2 SYGVKD come from the germline V gene. With 3 bases clipped from V and 7 bases from J, the junction kept 8 bases outside the gene matches. The CDR3 region is CAISDPVTGTEKLFF. The CDR3 coding sequence is TGTGCCATCAGTGACCCAGTGACAGGGACTGAAAAACTGTTTTTT.

To note about this clonotype: With a much larger clone just one base away, this may be a read error. The rearrangement joins TRBV29-1 to TRBJ1-1; D is possibly TRBD1 (6 bases). Germline CDR1 and CDR2: SQVTM and ANQGSEA. The length of the CDR3 is 11 residues. Here the CDR3 reads CSVLQGAEASF. CDR3 bases: TGCAGCGTTTTACAGGGCGCTGAAGCTTCCTTT.

V usage is TRBV19 and J usage is TRBJ1-4, with D perhaps TRBD1 (6 bases). V was shortened by 11 bases and J by 7 bases, with 20 bases between the two germline ends. The CDR3 length is 14 residues. Per the germline V gene, CDR1 is LNHDA and CDR2 is SQIVND (reference sequence). Here the CDR3 reads CAWSVQGGGEKLFF. The CDR3 DNA follows: TGTGCCTGGAGTGTACAGGGTGGAGGTGAAAAACTGTTTTTT.

The table lists this clonotype with a few counts. The DNA of the CDR3 is TGTGCCAGCAGTGTACAGGGGCGAGGCACTGAAGCTTTCTTT. The encoded protein is CASSVQGRGTEAFF. The chain uses TRBV2 and TRBJ1-1; TRBD1 matches 7 bases. Germline CDR1 and CDR2: SNHLY and FYNNEI. The CDR3 is made up of 14 amino acids. The V and J ends lost 4 bases and 4 bases, in that order; junction bases with no gene match: 6. The complete variable domain, with remaining parts taken from reference TRBV2 and TRBJ1-1, reads EPEVTQTPSHQVTQMGQEVILRCVPISNHLYFYWYRQILGQKVEFLVSFYNNEISEKSEIFDDQFSVERPDGSNFTLKIRSTKLEDSAMYFCASSVQGRGTEAFFGQGTRLTVV.

This chain uses TRBV20-1 with TRBJ1-6, with 12 bases identical to TRBD1. The germline V gene encodes CDR1 DFQATT and CDR2 SNEGSKA (reference sequence). Trimming cost V 3 bases and J 7 bases; bases outside gene matches: 1. CDR3 length: 14 amino acids. The CDR3 loop is CSARGQGANSPLHF. DNA for the CDR3: TGCAGTGCTAGGGGACAGGGGGCGAATTCACCCCTCCACTTT.

This chain joins TRBV10-3 and TRBJ1-2; 10 positions match TRBD1. With V trimmed by 8 bases and J by 5 bases, 5 bases remained unmatched. Germline V lookup: CDR1 ENHRY, CDR2 SYGVKD. This CDR3 has 13 residues. CDR3 bases: TGTGCCATCCGGACAGGGGGACGGTATGGCTACACCTTC. This gives the protein CAIRTGGRYGYTF.

This clonotype showed up just a few times. V usage is TRBV12-3 or TRBV12-4 and J usage is TRBJ1-5, with 8 bases lining up with TRBD1. CDR3 size: 14 residues. Trimming at V came to 6 bases and at J to 6 bases, leaving 7 bases not matched to a gene. Here the CDR3 DNA reads TGTGCCAGCAGACCCGGACAGGGAGTTCAGCCCCAGCATTTT. Translated: CASRPGQGVQPQHF.

This clonotype appeared many times. The chain uses TRBV2 and TRBJ2-7; D tentatively reads TRBD1 or TRBD2 (5 bases each). Trimming removed 10 bases from V and 1 base from J, with 11 bases in between. The CDR3 consists of 12 residues. Germline V gene lookup returns CDR1 SNHLY and CDR2 FYNNEI. The CDR3, as DNA: TGTGCCACCCGGGACGGATCCTACGAGCAGTACTTC. Its protein is CATRDGSYEQYF. The full variable domain, completed using reference TRBV2 and TRBJ2-7, is EPEVTQTPSHQVTQMGQEVILRCVPISNHLYFYWYRQILGQKVEFLVSFYNNEISEKSEIFDDQFSVERPDGSNFTLKIRSTKLEDSAMYFCATRDGSYEQYFGPGTRLTVT.

Regarding this clonotype: This may come from a read error, since a much larger clone is one base off. The V and J genes are TRBV25-1 and TRBJ1-6; 9 bases map to TRBD1. Per the germline V gene, CDR1 is MGHDK and CDR2 is SYGVNS. Trimming took 2 bases from V and 9 from J; bases not matched to a gene: 11. The CDR3 covers 17 residues. The CDR3 reads CASSEARTGARSSPLHF. The CDR3, as DNA: TGTGCCAGCAGTGAAGCTCGGACAGGGGCTCGCAGTTCACCCCTCCACTTT.

CDR3 region: CASSPPRTGAQETQYF. As DNA, the CDR3 is TGTGCCAGCAGTCCCCCGAGGACGGGTGCCCAAGAGACCCAGTACTTC. The rearrangement uses TRBV2 and TRBJ2-5; D not certain. This CDR3 contains 16 residues. V was clipped by 5 bases and J by 1 base, with 17 bases between them. Germline V gene lookup returns CDR1 SNHLY and CDR2 FYNNEI.